This T cell receptor (beta chain) stems from a study of blood T cell repertoires in COVID-19 (TCRdb year 2020). For the study in its entirety: Collaborator samples came from the United States, Italy and Spain and covered acute and convalescent phases of COVID-19. The prospective study material was composed of cDNA or gDNA derived from T cells, B-cell-depleted T cells, or PBMCs. Deeply sampled blood TCRbeta repertoires from subjects exposed to, actively infected with, or recovered from COVID-19 were included in the dataset. A freely available public database, intended as a resource for researchers studying the immune response to SARS-CoV-2, is where the repertoires were released. Samples were obtained from the ongoing ImmuneRACE study (first 160 participants) and from 1,200 or so subjects provided by 6 global collaborators. A de-identified subject ID, COVID-19 status, age in years and sex were almost always included in the sample metadata. Where available, HLA class I and class II types were obtained from metadata supplied by the sample provider rather than from assay-based typing. Beyond this particular receptor, the publication reports: How much clinical and demographic metadata was included differed by source and by participant, and the metadata was provided uncurated.

On this clone itself: Its antigen remains unidentified. Base-call qualities are not available, and no considerably larger clone is one nucleotide away.

The germline V gene supplies CDR1 MDHEN and CDR2 SYDVKM. The CDR3 runs 15 amino acids, cysteine and phenylalanine included. Left in the record is the CDR3 DNA by itself, 45 bases read in frame from the first base. Trimming takes 6 bases off V and 9 bases off J; junction bases not matched to a gene: 13. TCRbeta CDR3 regions were amplified from genomic DNA using the immunoSEQ Assay, a bias-controlled multiplex PCR. The study's own analysis went as follows. The number of nucleated cells in each sample was estimated by amplification of reference gene primers within the assay. To quantify the absolute abundance of each unique TCRbeta CDR3 rearrangement, sequence reads were collapsed and filtered. For each sample, productive Simpson clonality was calculated as the square root of Simpson's diversity index over productive rearrangements. Not all clones reach the TCRdb copy of this immuneACCESS table, which keeps in-frame sequences only. Checked studies attribute under half of the gap to unresolved V genes and leave the rest unexplained. V and J calls plus clone size are reproduced from that table; the DNA served to infer D and trimming. In this sample the table shows about 200,000 clones, roughly nine tenths of which occur a single time. Clones ranked in the top ten supply around 6.5% of the sample.

Another Seattle source contributed samples from volunteer blood donors who had recovered from COVID-19. Collaborating institutions collected whole blood in K2EDTA tubes following their own protocols. For TCRbeta analysis, collaborators shipped samples as frozen whole blood, isolated PBMCs, or DNA extracted from either of those sample types. The V and J segments used are TRBV28 and TRBJ2-1, and 8 junctional nucleotides match TRBD2. Sequences were obtained from peripheral blood. The receptor comes from a man aged 60 to 69 who had recovered from COVID-19. The sequence in DNA is TGTGCCAGCAGACTTAGCGGGGAGCTCCGATCTGAGCAGTTCTTC. It translates as CASRLSGELRSEQFF.